This TCR beta chain was obtained from a study of blood T cell repertoires in COVID-19. As for the study in general: Samples of COVID-19 (acute and convalescent) were obtained from the United States, Italy and Spain. PBMCs, B-cell-depleted T cells, or T cells were the source of the cDNA or gDNA that made up the material.

This clone has only one observation. Under the authors' procedure: Nucleated cell number was recorded as an estimate derived from reference gene primer amplification. Repertoires were generated with immunoSEQ multiplex PCR, while TCRdb's copy carries only in-frame clones and drops some. V and J calls and clone size are copied from that table; D and trimming were computed from the DNA. The data show about 140,000 clones, over 75% seen once. The source of this sequence is a woman between 45 and 60 years old with acute or convalescent COVID-19. The sequenced sample was peripheral blood.

CDR3 amino acids: CASSRGSSYNEQFF. CDR3 sequence (DNA): TGTGCCAGCAGCCGAGGGAGCTCCTACAATGAGCAGTTCTTC. The chain couples TRBV3-1 (or the pseudogene TRBV3-2) to TRBJ2-1, with a weak D call TRBD2 (5 bases). Germline loops: CDR1 LGHDT, CDR2 YNNKEL (reference sequence). The CDR3 has 14 residues. V was pared by 4 bases and J by 0 bases, with 7 bases between.